This T cell receptor beta chain was documented in a study of blood T cell repertoires in COVID-19. For the study at large: From T cells, B-cell-depleted T cells, or PBMCs came the material, which was cDNA or gDNA.

Libraries were prepared by immunoSEQ multiplex PCR; TCRdb keeps only in-frame clonotypes and omits some of them. The sample lists approximately 180,000 clones, approximately 89% seen once, with around 2.3% in the top ten. Germline V gene data show CDR1 as SNHLY and CDR2 as FYNNEI. V was shortened by 4 bases and J by 1 base, with 11 bases between the two germline ends. CDR3 length: 15 amino acids. J is TRBJ1-3 and V is TRBV2; D remains ambiguous. The sequence came from a middle-aged man with active or convalescent COVID-19. Sequenced: peripheral blood. Here the CDR3 reads CASSVGSLSGNTIYF. CDR3 in DNA: TGTGCCAGCAGTGTAGGGAGCCTATCTGGAAACACCATATATTTT.